This T cell receptor (beta chain) came from a study of cytomegalovirus exposure and HLA in healthy donors. Overall study findings and caveats: The majority of TCR sequences were rare, yet some public TCRs appeared in many donors. A later analysis reportedly identified an Asian-associated ancestry cluster as carrying fewer N-insertions than the roughly 670-donor mean. Equally common other TCR beta chains were less clonally expanded than HLA-associated ones, a later analysis found.

PCR amplification relied on 60 Vbeta primers (plus 13 Jbeta primers). Libraries were prepared by immunoSEQ multiplex PCR; TCRdb keeps only in-frame clonotypes and omits some of them. The data show 150,000 to 200,000 clones, about 71% seen once. A note on this clone: Its antigen remains unidentified.

The germline gives CDR1 MNHNY, CDR2 SVGAGI (reference sequence). J gave up 2 bases and V 2 bases, and 3 bases lay outside the gene matches. The CDR3 is made up of 14 amino acids. Sequences were obtained from PBMCs. V gene TRBV6-6 combines with J gene TRBJ2-7, with 7 bases fitting TRBD1. The receptor's source is a man over 45 in good health and CMV-seronegative. This CDR3 reads CASSYNDRAYEQYF. The CDR3 nucleotides read TGTGCCAGCAGTTACAATGACAGGGCCTACGAGCAGTACTTC.